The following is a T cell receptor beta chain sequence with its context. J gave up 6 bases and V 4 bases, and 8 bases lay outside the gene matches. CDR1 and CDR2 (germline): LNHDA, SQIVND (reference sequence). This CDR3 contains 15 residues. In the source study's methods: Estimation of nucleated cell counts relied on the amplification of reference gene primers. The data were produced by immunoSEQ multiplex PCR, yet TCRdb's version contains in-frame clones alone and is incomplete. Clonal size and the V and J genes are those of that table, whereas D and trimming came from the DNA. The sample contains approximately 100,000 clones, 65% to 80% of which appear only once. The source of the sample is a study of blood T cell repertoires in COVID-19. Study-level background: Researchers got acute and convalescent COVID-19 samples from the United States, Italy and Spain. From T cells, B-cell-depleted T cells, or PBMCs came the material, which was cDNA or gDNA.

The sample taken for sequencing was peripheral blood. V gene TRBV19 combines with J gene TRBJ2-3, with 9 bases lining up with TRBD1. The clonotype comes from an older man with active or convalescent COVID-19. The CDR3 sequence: CASSTTGGAGDTQYF. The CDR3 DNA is TGTGCCAGTAGTACTACAGGGGGCGCGGGTGATACGCAGTATTTT.